This TCR beta chain was sequenced in a study of early T cells in non-severe SARS-CoV-2 infection. Study-wide background: Bulk RNA isolated from unsorted whole blood underwent sequencing; chains were not paired.

Molecules of cDNA were individually given unique molecular identifiers that were attached to them. TCRdb analysed the 5' RACE reads with MiXCR anew, one entry per CDR3 protein. This sample has approximately 28,000 distinct CDR3 sequences, with 5.5% to 7.5% found just once. At least ten counts were recorded for this clonotype. The antigen remains unidentified. Study-wide results and caveats: Matching with VDJdb favored anti-spike CD8 responses (missing private and CD4 specificities).

The sequence derives from an adult who was a healthcare worker with PCR-confirmed SARS-CoV-2 infection or an uninfected control (not recorded which). The material was whole blood, obtained at baseline.

CDR3 nucleotides: TGTGCCAGCAGTTTCGCGAACAGGGGCCTAGCCCCAAAACTGTTTTTT. It specifies CASSFANRGLAPKLFF. The chain recombines TRBV12-3 or TRBV12-4 with TRBJ1-4; TRBD1 agrees at 7 bases. V was pared by 3 bases and J by 10 bases, with 14 bases of the junction left unmatched. The CDR3 covers 16 residues.